The clone carrying this T cell receptor (beta chain) was seen at least ten times. CDR3 length equals 13 residues. Looked up from germline, CDR1 is DFQATT and CDR2 is SNEGSKA (reference sequence). Deletions cut 5 bases from V and 1 base from J, with 10 bases between. Regions amplified from RNA transcripts were the TCR beta CDR3 regions. Primed by the HTBI set, a first-round RT-PCR was run on the TCR CDR3. From the multiplex PCR reads, TCRdb called clonotypes with MiXCR, one entry per CDR3 protein. Of roughly 200,000 distinct CDR3 sequences in the sample, around a sixth were seen once. The data are from a study of T cells in Graves' hyperthyroidism and ophthalmopathy.

The specimen sequenced was blood. The V gene is TRBV20-1, the J gene TRBJ2-3; D might be TRBD2 (6 bases). This TCR came from a woman aged 50 to 60 with Graves' hyperthyroidism. CDR3 coding DNA: TGCAGTGCTTGGGACTCTCGCACAGATACGCAGTATTTT. Protein sequence: CSAWDSRTDTQYF.